Below are 19 T cell receptor beta chains sequenced from a single sample in a study of blood T cells in healthy people across ages. A J-beta primer mix and a sample-barcoded 5' primer were used in a second PCR of about 7 to 12 cycles. TCRdb fed the 5' RACE reads into MiXCR, producing one record per CDR3 protein. The table has around 1.5 million distinct CDR3 sequences, roughly a third seen once. The sequencing input was blood. The origin of the receptors is a young woman in good health.

In regard to this clonotype: One junction end does not reproduce the germline sequence, and a read error may be involved. The chain links TRBV15 to TRBJ1-5; perhaps TRBD1 as D (5 bases). The CDR3 runs to 15 residues. Per the germline V gene, CDR1 is LNHNV and CDR2 is YYDKDF (reference sequence). CDR3 sequence: CAASRDRGVEQPQHF. CDR3 DNA sequence: TGTGCCGCCAGCAGAGATAGAGGGGTAGAACAGCCCCAGCATTTT.

The chain combines TRBV15 with TRBJ2-1; 8 bases agree with TRBD2. The CDR3 extends over 14 amino acids. CDR1 is LNHNV, CDR2 YYDKDF, per germline (reference sequence). The trim removed 9 bases at V and 2 bases at J, leaving 6 bases unmatched. CDR3 sequence: CATQSGGAYNEQFF. The CDR3, as DNA: TGTGCCACTCAGAGCGGGGGCGCCTACAATGAGCAGTTCTTC.

The chain links TRBV6-6 to TRBJ2-7, with D possibly TRBD1 on 6 matching bases. This CDR3 has 15 residues. V lost 6 bases and J 0 bases, leaving 15 bases between the germline ends. CDR1 is MNHNY, CDR2 SVGAGI, per germline (reference sequence). CDR3 coding DNA: TGTGCCAGCAGATTCCGACAGGACGGCTCCTACGAGCAGTACTTC. Protein product: CASRFRQDGSYEQYF.

This clonotype was counted a few times. The rearrangement links TRBV20-1 to TRBJ2-5; perhaps TRBD2 as D (6 bases). The last part of the DNA fits TRBJ2-7 better; the J call may be wrong. The CDR3 length is 14 residues. Looked up from germline, CDR1 is DFQATT and CDR2 is SNEGSKA (reference sequence). CDR3 sequence (DNA): TGCAGTGCCAACTCGGGACTCGGAAGGGACGAGCAGTACTTC. It is translated as CSANSGLGRDEQYF.

The chain employs TRBV12-3 or TRBV12-4 and TRBJ1-6, with a tentative D call TRBD1 (6 bases). V gave up 3 bases and J gave up 10 bases, with 10 bases separating them. The CDR3 extends over 13 amino acids. The CDR3 DNA follows: TGTGCCAGCAGTTTTGCAGGGGACTCACCCCTCCACTTT. Its translation is CASSFAGDSPLHF.

The chain employs TRBV11-2 and TRBJ2-3; D gene ambiguous. The CDR3 runs to 13 residues. CDR1 and CDR2 from the germline V gene are SGHAT and FQNNGV. The V and J ends lost 1 base and 7 bases respectively, with 9 bases between them. The CDR3 here is CASSLAVTNTQYF. CDR3 DNA sequence: TGTGCCAGCAGCTTAGCAGTAACTAATACGCAGTATTTT.

This rearrangement joins TRBV12-3 or TRBV12-4 to TRBJ2-3; 10 nucleotides agree with TRBD2. V trimming: 2 bases; J trimming: 4 bases; junction bases outside the gene matches: 3. The CDR3 is 15 amino acids. In DNA, the CDR3 is TGTGCCAGCAGTTTATCGGGACTAGCGTCAGATACGCAGTATTTT. Protein sequence: CASSLSGLASDTQYF.

This clonotype was seen a handful of times. V is TRBV7-3 and J is TRBJ2-3; D not resolved. Trimming removed 3 bases at V and 7 bases at J, with 11 bases between. The CDR3 totals 13 residues. CDR1 and CDR2 (germline): SGHTA, FQGTGA. The CDR3 coding sequence is TGTGCCAGCAGCTTCGCCGCGCAGAATACGCAGTATTTT. It specifies CASSFAAQNTQYF.

The chain joins TRBV5-5 to TRBJ1-1; a possible D gene is TRBD1 (5 bases). V was shortened by 4 bases and J by 5 bases, with 21 bases between the two germline ends. CDR3 size: 16 residues. Germline CDR1 SGHKS, CDR2 YYEKEE (reference sequence). The CDR3 DNA sequence: TGTGCCAGCAGCCTCCCGGGCGGAGGGGCGGGTACTGAAGCTTTCTTT. Encoded protein: CASSLPGGGAGTEAFF.

This clonotype was found once. The gene calls are TRBV7-8 and TRBJ2-3; D is uncertain. The J call could be wrong; TRBJ1-5 is a better fit for the DNA end. The CDR3 runs to 15 residues. Per the germline V gene, CDR1 is SGHVS and CDR2 is FQNEAQ. In nucleotides, the CDR3 is TGTGCCAGCAGTCAAGCAAGCGGGAGCACAGATACGCAGCATTTT. Its protein is CASSQASGSTDTQHF.

This clonotype occurred a few times. The chain has TRBV29-1 and TRBJ1-1; no definite D call. This CDR3 comprises 10 residues. Trimming shortened V by 7 bases and J by 1 base, and 4 bases separated the two germline ends. The germline V gene has CDR1 SQVTM and CDR2 ANQGSEA. For the CDR3, the DNA is TGCAGCGGCGCGAACACTGAAGCTTTCTTT. Its protein is CSGANTEAFF.

On this clonotype: At one end, the junction sequence differs from germline, possibly due to a read error. The V gene is TRBV4-2, the J gene TRBJ2-3; 12 bases map to TRBD2. CDR1 and CDR2 from the germline V gene are LGHNA and YNFKEQ. This CDR3 has 17 amino acids. Written as DNA, the CDR3 is TGTGCCAGCAGCCAGGCTAGCGGGAGGGCCTTCACAGATACGCGGTATTTT. Amino acids: CASSQASGRAFTDTRYF.

V and J are TRBV6-5 and TRBJ2-1, with D possibly TRBD1 on 5 matching bases. Germline CDR1 is MNHEY and CDR2 is SVGAGI. Trimming removed 7 bases at V and 2 bases at J, with 12 bases between. This CDR3 contains 14 residues. CDR3 in amino acids: CASKVGRAYNEQFF. The CDR3 DNA follows: TGTGCCAGCAAGGTAGGCAGGGCCTACAATGAGCAGTTCTTC.

V usage is TRBV20-1 and J usage is TRBJ1-5, with D possibly TRBD1 on 5 matching bases. V lost 7 bases and J lost 4, with 14 bases in between. Germline loops: CDR1 DFQATT, CDR2 SNEGSKA (reference sequence). The length of the CDR3 is 13 residues. The CDR3 region is CSDRDLGNQPQHF. The CDR3 coding sequence is TGCAGTGACCGGGACCTTGGGAATCAGCCCCAGCATTTT.

This clonotype occurred once. The junction and the germline gene differ at one end; a read error may be behind it. The chain employs TRBV12-3 or TRBV12-4 and TRBJ2-3, with D unclear. This CDR3 contains 13 residues. Here the CDR3 DNA reads TGTGCCAGCAGCCGAGAGGCGGTAGATGCGCAGTATTTT. As protein: CASSREAVDAQYF.

The chain couples TRBV2 to TRBJ2-7; possibly TRBD1 for D (6 bases). V lost 7 bases and J lost 2, with 12 bases in between. From germline, CDR1 is SNHLY and CDR2 FYNNEI. The CDR3 totals 13 residues. CDR3 sequence (DNA): TGTGCCAGCAAGACAGGCGGTCCCTACGAGCAGTACTTC. It encodes CASKTGGPYEQYF.

The V gene is TRBV6-1, the J gene TRBJ2-3, with 8 bases lining up with TRBD2. The CDR3 loop spans 14 amino acids. CDR1 and CDR2 from the germline V gene are MNHNS and SASEGT. V lost 6 bases, J lost 4 bases, and 6 bases stayed unmatched. The CDR3 here is CASSGLASPDTQYF. CDR3 sequence (DNA): TGTGCCAGCAGCGGACTAGCTTCCCCAGATACGCAGTATTTT.

Worth noting for this clonotype: It may be a read error: a sequence one base away is much more abundant. The chain is built from TRBV4-1 and TRBJ2-7; TRBD2 matches 10 bases. The CDR3 loop spans 18 amino acids. Unmatched junction bases numbered 8, after V lost 0 bases and J lost 0 bases. Germline CDR1 MGHRA, CDR2 YSYEKL. CDR3 bases: TGCGCCAGCAGCCAAGAAGGTAGCGGGGGGCGCAGCTCCTACGAGCAGTACTTC. It encodes CASSQEGSGGRSSYEQYF.

This clonotype was observed many times. J is TRBJ2-6 and V is TRBV10-3, with D hard to call. V was pared by 1 base and J by 1 base, with 5 bases between. The CDR3 runs 15 residues. From germline, CDR1 is ENHRY and CDR2 SYGVKD. DNA of the CDR3: TGTGCCATCAGTGAGTTGTTGTCTGGGGCCAACGTCCTGACTTTC. Translation: CAISELLSGANVLTF.